The clone carrying this T cell receptor beta chain was seen a few times. No antigen is known for it. These data belong to a study of early T cells in non-severe SARS-CoV-2 infection. Turning to the study itself: With bulk RNA from unsorted whole blood as input, sequencing yielded unpaired chains. Study-wide findings and caveats: Matching against VDJdb likely underestimated virus-specific expansions, favoring anti-spike CD8.

From germline, CDR1 is LGHDT and CDR2 YNNKEL (reference sequence). The CDR3 runs 11 residues. V dropped 8 bases and J dropped 8 bases, with 12 bases sitting between them. Unique molecular identifiers were attached to individual cDNA molecules. TCRdb reanalysed the 5' RACE reads using MiXCR and keeps one entry per CDR3 protein. The table records around 57,000 distinct CDR3 sequences, about 12% of them present only once. This TCR was recovered from an adult who was a healthcare worker with PCR-confirmed SARS-CoV-2 infection or an uninfected control (not recorded which). This rearrangement joins TRBV3-1 to TRBJ1-2, with unresolved D. The sequenced sample consisted of whole blood. The CDR3 DNA reads TGTGCCAGCGCCGGTACGGGGGGCTACACCTTC. Translation: CASAGTGGYTF.